The present TCR beta chain was sequenced within a study of cytomegalovirus exposure and HLA in healthy donors. Profiling relied on immunoSEQ multiplex PCR, and the TCRdb table lists in-frame clones only, not all of them. The sample lists some 98,000 clones, around 88% seen once, with more than 3% in the top ten. The TCR sequence derives from a woman aged 25 to 45 in good health and CMV-seronegative. Sequencing input: PBMCs.

DNA of the CDR3: TGTGCCAGCAGCTTGGCCCTTGGGCAGGGTAGGGGCGGCTACACCTTC. It is translated as CASSLALGQGRGGYTF. This chain connects TRBV7-9 to TRBJ1-2, with D possibly being TRBD1 (5 bases). V was cut by 3 bases and J by 8 bases, with 22 bases left in between. Germline values: CDR1 SEHNR, CDR2 FQNEAQ (reference sequence). This CDR3 has 16 amino acids.